Included here is one T cell receptor (beta chain) sequence, with context. Sample time point: 12 to 13 months of natalizumab therapy. Using immunoSEQ multiplex PCR, the repertoire was profiled, and TCRdb retains in-frame clones only, with some absent. The sample has around 30,000 clones; 90% are singletons. The record originates from a study of multiple sclerosis patients with progressive multifocal leukoencephalopathy. This TCR was recovered from a human donor with multiple sclerosis. This specimen was PBMCs, taken from a patient treated with natalizumab.

The CDR3 loop reads CASSLGLNNNSPLHF. The CDR3 nucleotides are TGTGCCAGTAGTCTAGGACTTAACAATAATTCACCCCTCCACTTT. The genes are TRBV19 and TRBJ1-6; D gene ambiguous. V gave up 5 bases and J gave up 5 bases, with 13 bases separating them. Germline CDR1 and CDR2: LNHDA and SQIVND (reference sequence). The CDR3 length is 15 residues. The full variable domain, with the rest looked up from reference TRBV19 and TRBJ1-6, is DGGITQSPKYLFRKEGQNVTLSCEQNLNHDAMYWYRQDPGQGLRLIYYSQIVNDFQKGDIAEGYSVSREKKESFPLTVTSAQKNPTAFYLCASSLGLNNNSPLHFGNGTRLTVT.